The source of this TCR beta chain is a study of T-cell memory formation after mild COVID-19. Barcoded TCR alpha and TCR beta cDNA libraries with UMIs came from 5'RACE using constant-segment primers. TCRdb redid the calling of the 5' RACE reads with MiXCR, one entry per CDR3 protein. The sample contains tens of thousands of distinct CDR3 sequences, 7.3% of which appear only once. The germline gives CDR1 SGHDT, CDR2 YYEEEE. This CDR3 comprises 15 residues. About this clonotype: As yet, its antigen is unknown. One end of the junction varies from germline; a read error may be responsible.

Study-wide results and limits: Cross-reactive memory appears to have joined, as suggested by some responding clones showing up in pre-infection memory. CM and EM subsets held most contracting CD4+ clones; EMRA held CD8+ ones.

Sequenced: PBMCs or a T cell subset sorted from them (not recorded which). This chain joins TRBV5-6 and TRBJ1-5; 7 bases are shared with TRBD1. The sequence derives from a man aged 18-30 years who had mild COVID-19 (a few samples of this study predate the infection). Cell type and time point are not known. The CDR3 is CDSSRWDRSNQPQHF. In DNA, the CDR3 is TGTGACAGCAGCCGCTGGGACAGATCAAATCAGCCCCAGCATTTT.